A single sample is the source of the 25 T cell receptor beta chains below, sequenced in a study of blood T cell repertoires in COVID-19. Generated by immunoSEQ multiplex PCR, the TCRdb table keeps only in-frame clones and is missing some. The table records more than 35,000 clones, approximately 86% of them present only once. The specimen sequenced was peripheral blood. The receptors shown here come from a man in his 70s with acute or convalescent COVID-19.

The CDR3 here is CASSTQQRNTEAFF. CDR3 DNA: TGTGCCAGCAGTACCCAACAGAGGAACACTGAAGCTTTCTTT. The V call is TRBV28, the J call TRBJ1-1; D gene unclear. CDR3 length equals 14 residues. Germline CDR1 reads MDHEN; CDR2 reads SYDVKM. V lost 5 bases to trimming and J lost 1 base, with 11 bases between them.

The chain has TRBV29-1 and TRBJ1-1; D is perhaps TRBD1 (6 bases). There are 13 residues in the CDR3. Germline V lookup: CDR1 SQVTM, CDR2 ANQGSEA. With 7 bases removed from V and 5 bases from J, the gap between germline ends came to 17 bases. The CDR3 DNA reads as TGCAGCGCCGACTCGGGGGGCTGGACTGAAGCTTTCTTT. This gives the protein CSADSGGWTEAFF.

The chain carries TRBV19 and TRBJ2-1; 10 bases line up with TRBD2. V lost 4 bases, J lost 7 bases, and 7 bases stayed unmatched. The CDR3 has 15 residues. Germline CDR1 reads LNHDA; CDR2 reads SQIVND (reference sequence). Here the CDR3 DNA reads TGTGCCAGTAGTACTAGCGGGAGTAGGGGGAATGAGCAGTTCTTC. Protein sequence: CASSTSGSRGNEQFF.

The CDR3 DNA reads TGTGCCAGCAGCCTCAGCAGGGGACAGAGCTACGAGCAGTACTTC. This gives the protein CASSLSRGQSYEQYF. The chain combines TRBV11-2 with TRBJ2-7; TRBD1 matches 7 bases. V lost 5 bases and J lost 3; bases outside the gene matches: 10. The CDR3 is 15 residues long. Germline V gene lookup returns CDR1 SGHAT and CDR2 FQNNGV.

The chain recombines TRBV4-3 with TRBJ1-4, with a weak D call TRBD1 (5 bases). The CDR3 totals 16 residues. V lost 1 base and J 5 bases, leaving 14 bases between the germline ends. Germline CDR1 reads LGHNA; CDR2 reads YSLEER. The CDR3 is CASSQAEQVINEKLFF. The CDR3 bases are TGCGCCAGCAGCCAAGCAGAACAGGTTATCAATGAAAAACTGTTTTTT.

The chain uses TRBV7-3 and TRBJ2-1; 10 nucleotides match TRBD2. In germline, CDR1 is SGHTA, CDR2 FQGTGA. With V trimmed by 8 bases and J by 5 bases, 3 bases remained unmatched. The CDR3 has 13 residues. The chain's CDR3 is CASGLAENNEQFF. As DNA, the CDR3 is TGTGCCAGCGGACTAGCGGAAAACAATGAGCAGTTCTTC.

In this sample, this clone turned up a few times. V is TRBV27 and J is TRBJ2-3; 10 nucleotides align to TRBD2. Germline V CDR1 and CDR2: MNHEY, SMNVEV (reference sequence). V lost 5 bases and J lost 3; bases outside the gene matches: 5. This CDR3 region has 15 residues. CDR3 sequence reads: CASSTLAGRTDTQYF. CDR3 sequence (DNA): TGTGCCAGCAGTACACTAGCGGGGAGGACAGATACGCAGTATTTT.

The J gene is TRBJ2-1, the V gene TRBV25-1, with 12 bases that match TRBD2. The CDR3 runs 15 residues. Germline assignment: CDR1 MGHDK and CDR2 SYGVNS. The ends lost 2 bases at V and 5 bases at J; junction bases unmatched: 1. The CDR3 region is CASSERTSGNNEQFF. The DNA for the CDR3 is TGTGCCAGCAGTGAACGGACTAGCGGGAACAATGAGCAGTTCTTC.

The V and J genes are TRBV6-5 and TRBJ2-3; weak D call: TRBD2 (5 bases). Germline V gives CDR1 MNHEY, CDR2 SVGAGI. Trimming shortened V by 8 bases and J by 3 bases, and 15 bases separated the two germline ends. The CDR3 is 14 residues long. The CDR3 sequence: CASLEVTGTDTQYF. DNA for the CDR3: TGTGCCAGCCTAGAGGTAACGGGAACAGATACGCAGTATTTT.

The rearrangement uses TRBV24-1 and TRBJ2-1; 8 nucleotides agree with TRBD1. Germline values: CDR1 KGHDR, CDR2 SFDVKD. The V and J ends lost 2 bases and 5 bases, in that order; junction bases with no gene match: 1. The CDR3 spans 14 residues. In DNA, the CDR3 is TGTGCCACCAGTGATTCGACAGGGGACAATGAGCAGTTCTTC. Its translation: CATSDSTGDNEQFF.

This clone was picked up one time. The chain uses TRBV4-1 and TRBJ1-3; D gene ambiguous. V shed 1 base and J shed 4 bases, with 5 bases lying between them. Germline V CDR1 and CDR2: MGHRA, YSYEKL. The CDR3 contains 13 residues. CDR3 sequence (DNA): TGCGCCAGCAGCCAAGTAGTCGGAAACACCATATATTTT. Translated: CASSQVVGNTIYF.

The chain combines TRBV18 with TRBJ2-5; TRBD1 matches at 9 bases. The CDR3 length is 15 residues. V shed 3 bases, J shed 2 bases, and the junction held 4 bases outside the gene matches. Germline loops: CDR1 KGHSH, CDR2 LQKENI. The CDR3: CASSPRTGDQETQYF. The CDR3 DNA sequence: TGTGCCAGCTCACCTCGGACAGGGGATCAAGAGACCCAGTACTTC. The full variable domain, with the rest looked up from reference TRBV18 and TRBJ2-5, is NAGVMQNPRHLVRRRGQEARLRCSPMKGHSHVYWYRQLPEEGLKFMVYLQKENIIDESGMPKERFSAEFPKEGPSILRIQQVVRGDSAAYFCASSPRTGDQETQYFGPGTRLLVL.

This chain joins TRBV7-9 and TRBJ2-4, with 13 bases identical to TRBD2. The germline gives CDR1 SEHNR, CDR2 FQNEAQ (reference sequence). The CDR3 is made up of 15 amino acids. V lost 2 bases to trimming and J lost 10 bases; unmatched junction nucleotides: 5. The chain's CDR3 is CASSLMGLAGYIQYF. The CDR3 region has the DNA TGTGCCAGCAGCTTAATGGGACTAGCGGGATATATTCAGTACTTC. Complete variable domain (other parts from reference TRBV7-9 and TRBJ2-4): DTGVSQNPRHKITKRGQNVTFRCDPISEHNRLYWYRQTLGQGPEFLTYFQNEAQLEKSRLLSDRFSAERPKGSFSTLEIQRTEQGDSAMYLCASSLMGLAGYIQYFGAGTRLSVL.

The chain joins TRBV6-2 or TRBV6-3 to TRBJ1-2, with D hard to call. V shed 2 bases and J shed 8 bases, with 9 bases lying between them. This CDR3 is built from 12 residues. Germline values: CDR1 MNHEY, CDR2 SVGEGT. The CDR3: CASSYRTGGYTF. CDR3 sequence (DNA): TGTGCCAGCAGTTACAGGACTGGAGGCTACACCTTC.

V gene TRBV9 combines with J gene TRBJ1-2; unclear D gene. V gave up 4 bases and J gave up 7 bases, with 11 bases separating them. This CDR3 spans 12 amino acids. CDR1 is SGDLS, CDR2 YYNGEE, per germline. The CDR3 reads CASSTYSGGYTF. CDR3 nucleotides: TGTGCCAGCAGCACTTATTCGGGTGGCTACACCTTC.

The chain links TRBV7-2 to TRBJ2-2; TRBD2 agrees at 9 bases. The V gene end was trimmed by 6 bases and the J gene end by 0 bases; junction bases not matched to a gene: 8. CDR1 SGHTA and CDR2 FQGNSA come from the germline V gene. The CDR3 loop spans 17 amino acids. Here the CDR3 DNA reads TGTGCCAGCAGTCCACTAGCGGGCGCGTCGAACACCGGGGAGCTGTTTTTT. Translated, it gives CASSPLAGASNTGELFF.

DNA of the CDR3: TGTGCCAGCACCATAGGGACTAGCGGGGCCAATGAGCAGTTCTTC. Residues: CASTIGTSGANEQFF. The chain combines TRBV28 with TRBJ2-1; 13 bases fit TRBD2. CDR1 is MDHEN, CDR2 SYDVKM, per germline. This CDR3 is 15 amino acids long. The junction had 6 bases not matched to a gene; V was cut back by 7 bases and J by 6 bases. Looking up the rest from reference TRBV28 and TRBJ2-1 gives the full variable domain: DVKVTQSSRYLVKRTGEKVFLECVQDMDHENMFWYRQDPGLGLRLIYFSYDVKMKEKGDIPEGYSVSREKKERFSLILESASTNQTSMYLCASTIGTSGANEQFFGPGTRLTVL.

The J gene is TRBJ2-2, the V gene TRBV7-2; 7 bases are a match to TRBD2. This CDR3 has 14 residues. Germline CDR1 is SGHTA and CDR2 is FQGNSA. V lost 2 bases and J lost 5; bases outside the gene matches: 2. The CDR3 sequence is CASSLNGRTGELFF. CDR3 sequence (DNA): TGTGCCAGCAGCTTAAACGGGAGGACCGGGGAGCTGTTTTTT.

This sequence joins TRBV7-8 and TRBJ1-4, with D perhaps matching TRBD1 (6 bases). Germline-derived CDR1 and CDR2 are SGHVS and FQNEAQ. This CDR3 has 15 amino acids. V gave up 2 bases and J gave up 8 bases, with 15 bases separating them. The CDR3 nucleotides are TGTGCCAGCAGCTTACAGGGGCAGGAGTGGGAAAAACTGTTTTTT. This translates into CASSLQGQEWEKLFF.

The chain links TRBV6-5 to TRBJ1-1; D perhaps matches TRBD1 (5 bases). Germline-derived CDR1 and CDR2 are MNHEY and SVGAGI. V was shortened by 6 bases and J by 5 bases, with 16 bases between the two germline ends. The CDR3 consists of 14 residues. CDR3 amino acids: CASSHDRRGTEAFF. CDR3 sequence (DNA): TGTGCCAGCAGCCATGATAGACGGGGGACTGAAGCTTTCTTT.

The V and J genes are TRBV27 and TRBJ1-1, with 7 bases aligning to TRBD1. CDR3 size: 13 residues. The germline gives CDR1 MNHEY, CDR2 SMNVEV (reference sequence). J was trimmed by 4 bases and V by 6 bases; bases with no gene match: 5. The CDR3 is CASSTGVITEAFF. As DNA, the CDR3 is TGTGCCAGCAGCACAGGGGTAATCACTGAAGCTTTCTTT.

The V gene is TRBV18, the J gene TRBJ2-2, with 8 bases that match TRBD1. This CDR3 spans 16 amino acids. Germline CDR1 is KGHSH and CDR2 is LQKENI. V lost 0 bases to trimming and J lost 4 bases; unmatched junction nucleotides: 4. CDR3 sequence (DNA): TGTGCCAGCTCACCACCCGCACAGGGGGGCACCGGGGAGCTGTTTTTT. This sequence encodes CASSPPAQGGTGELFF.

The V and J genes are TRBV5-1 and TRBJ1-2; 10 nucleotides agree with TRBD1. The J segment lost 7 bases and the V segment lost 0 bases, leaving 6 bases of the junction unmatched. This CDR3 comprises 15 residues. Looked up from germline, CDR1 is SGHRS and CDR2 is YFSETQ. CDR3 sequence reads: CASSLVIGTGVGYTF. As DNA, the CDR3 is TGCGCCAGCAGCTTGGTCATAGGGACAGGGGTTGGCTACACCTTC.

The CDR3: CASSPLTGQGSAEAFF. For the CDR3, the DNA is TGTGCCAGCTCACCTCTAACGGGACAGGGAAGCGCTGAAGCTTTCTTT. The chain carries TRBV18 and TRBJ1-1; 9 positions match TRBD1. CDR1 KGHSH and CDR2 LQKENI come from the germline V gene. J was trimmed by 6 bases and V by 3 bases; bases with no gene match: 11. The CDR3 covers 16 residues.

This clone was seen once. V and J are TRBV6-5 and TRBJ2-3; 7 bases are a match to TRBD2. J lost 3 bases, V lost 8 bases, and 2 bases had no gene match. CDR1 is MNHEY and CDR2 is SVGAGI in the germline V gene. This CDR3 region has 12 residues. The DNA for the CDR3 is TGTGCCAGCGGGGGGGGGACAGATACGCAGTATTTT. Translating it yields CASGGGTDTQYF.